These 21 T cell receptor beta chains were sequenced from one sample in a study of T cells expressing NK-cell markers. Each CDR3 protein gets one entry in TCRdb, which reprocessed the 5' RACE reads and gives no DNA. Its listing shows 350,000 to 450,000 distinct CDR3 sequences. Sequenced sample: blood T cells: a sorted CD56 or NKG2C T cell subset, CD4+ or CD8+ T cells, or bulk PBMC T cells (not recorded which). The source is a man aged 18-69 years in good health.

This rearrangement joins TRBV11-3 to TRBJ2-4; TCRdb gives TRBD2 as the D gene, but with no DNA this cannot be confirmed. The CDR3 totals 14 residues. In germline, CDR1 is SGHNT, CDR2 YENEEA. The CDR3 here is CARTSGGNKNIQYF.

This rearrangement joins TRBV7-9 to TRBJ2-2; there is no DNA to check the TCRdb D call of TRBD1. The CDR3 runs 12 residues. The germline gives CDR1 SEHNR, CDR2 FQNEAQ (reference sequence). CDR3 region: CTAQRGTGELFF.

J is TRBJ1-4 and V is TRBV19. The CDR3 extends over 17 amino acids. In germline, CDR1 is LNHDA, CDR2 SQIVND (reference sequence). CDR3 residues: CASTAPSFGATNEKLFF.

V gene TRBV20-1 combines with J gene TRBJ1-2. CDR3 length: 14 residues. The germline V gene encodes CDR1 DFQATT and CDR2 SNEGSKA (reference sequence). The CDR3 region is CSARDYRRASGYTF.

The chain is built from TRBV20-1 and TRBJ2-7; no DNA is available, so the TRBD2 call from TCRdb remains unchecked. The CDR3 contains 14 residues. CDR1 is DFQATT and CDR2 is SNEGSKA in the germline V gene (reference sequence). CDR3 sequence reads: CSASSGVPIDEQYF.

The V call is TRBV5-1, the J call TRBJ2-1; with no DNA, the TCRdb D assignment of TRBD1 cannot be verified. CDR3 length equals 15 residues. Germline-derived CDR1 and CDR2 are SGHRS and YFSETQ. CDR3 region: CASSIYGRGDGEQFF.

The rearrangement links TRBV12-3 or TRBV12-4 to TRBJ1-5. The CDR3 loop spans 12 amino acids. The CDR3 sequence: CASSFRNQPQHF.

V is TRBV14 and J is TRBJ1-6. There are 12 residues in the CDR3. CDR1 and CDR2 (germline): SGHDN, FVKESK. The CDR3 region is CASSQGDSPLHF.

The chain employs TRBV27 and TRBJ2-7; the D call from TCRdb, TRBD1, cannot be confirmed without DNA. Germline values: CDR1 MNHEY, CDR2 SMNVEV (reference sequence). The CDR3 sequence is 14 residues long. The CDR3 sequence: CASSSDRNSYEQYF.

This chain links TRBV6-1 with TRBJ2-2; TCRdb proposes TRBD1, but this gene call is untestable without DNA. CDR3 size: 17 residues. Germline V gives CDR1 MNHNS, CDR2 SASEGT. CDR3 region: CASRPRWAQVNTGELFF.

The rearrangement uses TRBV18 and TRBJ2-7; there is no DNA to check the TCRdb D call of TRBD1. This CDR3 contains 14 residues. Germline V lookup: CDR1 KGHSH, CDR2 LQKENI. This CDR3 is CASALQQGRNEQYF.

The chain is built from TRBV7-2 and TRBJ2-7; TCRdb indicates TRBD1, and absent DNA this call remains unverified. Germline-derived CDR1 and CDR2 are SGHTA and FQGNSA. CDR3 length: 13 residues. CDR3 residues: CASSRGQFYEQYF.

The chain employs TRBV7-9 and TRBJ2-5; the TRBD1 assignment by TCRdb is unverifiable without DNA. Germline CDR1 and CDR2: SEHNR and FQNEAQ (reference sequence). The CDR3 is 15 amino acids. CDR3 amino acids: CASSPSLMGEETQYF.

This rearrangement joins TRBV12-3 or TRBV12-4 to TRBJ2-7; without DNA, the TCRdb call of TRBD1 cannot be checked. The CDR3 is 16 residues long. CDR3 in amino acids: CASSPPPGRLTYEQYF.

The V gene is TRBV9, the J gene TRBJ1-2; TCRdb's assignment of TRBD1 cannot be checked, as there is no DNA. The CDR3 spans 12 residues. Looked up from germline, CDR1 is SGDLS and CDR2 is YYNGEE. This CDR3 reads CASRRDSGGYTF.

This rearrangement joins TRBV4-2 to TRBJ1-1; no DNA is available, so the TRBD1 call from TCRdb remains unchecked. Germline V gives CDR1 LGHNA, CDR2 YNFKEQ. CDR3 length equals 15 residues. The CDR3 reads CASSQVGGMGTEAFF.

V and J are TRBV2 and TRBJ2-7; the TCRdb call, TRBD1, lacks DNA for checking. Germline CDR1 is SNHLY and CDR2 is FYNNEI. The CDR3 sequence is 14 residues long. CDR3 region: CASSYIDRAGEQYF.

The rearrangement links TRBV7-3 to TRBJ2-6. The CDR3 contains 17 residues. From germline, CDR1 is SGHTA and CDR2 FQGTGA. The CDR3 here is CASSLASLVSGANVLTF.

This chain links TRBV20-1 with TRBJ1-5; checking the TCRdb D call of TRBD1 is not possible without DNA. Germline V gene sequence: CDR1 DFQATT, CDR2 SNEGSKA (reference sequence). The CDR3 runs to 17 residues. The CDR3 loop is CSARVSDRGGFNQPQHF.

This chain connects TRBV12-3 or TRBV12-4 to TRBJ1-2; there is no DNA to check the TCRdb D call of TRBD1. This CDR3 is 15 amino acids long. This CDR3 reads CASSSGQTLNYGYTF.

The CDR3 protein is CASSDSGGVSYGYTF. This chain connects TRBV2 to TRBJ1-2; the TRBD1 assignment by TCRdb is unverifiable without DNA. The germline gives CDR1 SNHLY, CDR2 FYNNEI. The length of the CDR3 is 15 residues.